A single T cell receptor beta chain is shown here with its context. Its antigen is not identified. This specimen comes from a study of shared clonotypes between healthy human individuals. Study observations and caveats: Only blood underwent sampling, and tissue repertoires likely differ.

The CDR3 spans 14 residues. The ends were cut back, 3 bases at V and 3 bases at J, with 12 bases in the middle. Germline V gene lookup returns CDR1 MNHEY and CDR2 SMNVEV (reference sequence). As handled by the study authors: Junction-only sequences produced by ImmunoSEQ had no quality scores, so filtering differed. Measured with immunoSEQ multiplex PCR; TCRdb has only the in-frame clones, and not every one. V, J and clone size are those of that table, while D and trimming were read from the DNA. The data contain about 470,000 clones, 70% to 80% of them singletons. The rearrangement joins TRBV27 to TRBJ2-7; a possible D gene is TRBD2 (6 bases). Input material: PBMCs. This receptor was obtained from a middle-aged woman in good health. Some clones in this sample may be carry-over from other donors' samples. The CDR3 coding sequence is TGTGCCAGCAGTTTTTCGGGGGTCGGCTACGAGCAGTACTTC. Its protein product is CASSFSGVGYEQYF.